The 27 T cell receptor beta chains below all came from one sample that was sequenced in a study of cytomegalovirus exposure and HLA in healthy donors. The primer mix had 60 Vbeta and 13 Jbeta primers. Produced via immunoSEQ multiplex PCR; TCRdb's table is partial and in-frame only. This table has approximately 92,000 clones, just under 70% appearing once. Material for sequencing was PBMCs. Source of these receptors: a man aged 50 to 59 in good health and CMV-seronegative.

The chain has TRBV30 and TRBJ2-2; no clear D gene. Germline assignment: CDR1 GTSNPN and CDR2 SVGIG (reference sequence). Trimming pared 5 bases from V and 6 bases from J, leaving 13 bases between. The CDR3 length is 13 residues. This chain's CDR3 is CAWEVRRPGELFF. For the CDR3, the DNA is TGTGCCTGGGAGGTCAGACGTCCCGGGGAGCTGTTTTTT.

The chain carries TRBV2 and TRBJ1-5; a weak D match, TRBD1 (5 bases). Germline-derived CDR1 and CDR2 are SNHLY and FYNNEI. The CDR3 loop spans 14 amino acids. V was cut by 6 bases and J by 5 bases, with 14 bases left in between. CDR3 amino acids: CASSVQGIDQPQHF. The CDR3 region has the DNA TGTGCCAGCAGCGTGCAGGGTATCGATCAGCCCCAGCATTTT.

This clone was detected only a few times. At the DNA level, this CDR3 is encoded by other sequences in the same sample as well. J is TRBJ1-4 and V is TRBV15; D is undetermined. Looked up from germline, CDR1 is LNHNV and CDR2 is YYDKDF (reference sequence). Trimming took 0 bases from V and 3 from J, leaving 8 bases between them. The CDR3 consists of 15 residues. CDR3 DNA: TGTGCCACCAGCAGAGACCGAGAAGCTAATGAAAAACTGTTTTTT. Translated: CATSRDREANEKLFF.

DNA of the CDR3: TGTGCCAGCAGCCAACGGCGACTAGCGGCAAACAATGAGCAGTTCTTC. Protein: CASSQRRLAANNEQFF. The V gene is TRBV5-5, the J gene TRBJ2-1; 9 bases fit TRBD2. With V trimmed by 4 bases and J by 5 bases, 10 bases remained unmatched. Per germline, CDR1 SGHKS and CDR2 YYEKEE (reference sequence). The CDR3 totals 16 residues.

This chain connects TRBV7-2 to TRBJ2-5, with no clear D. Germline CDR1 and CDR2: SGHTA and FQGNSA. The ends were cut back, 6 bases at V and 5 bases at J, with 25 bases in the middle. The CDR3 has 17 residues. The CDR3 sequence: CASSRILIPLGRETQYF. CDR3 DNA: TGTGCCAGCAGTCGAATCCTAATCCCCCTTGGCAGGGAGACCCAGTACTTC.

This rearrangement joins TRBV5-8 to TRBJ2-5; 10 nucleotides line up with TRBD2. V trimming: 0 bases; J trimming: 5 bases; junction bases outside the gene matches: 7. Germline CDR1 SGHTS, CDR2 YDEGEE. CDR3 length: 16 amino acids. The CDR3 reads CASSLVVSSGSETQYF. The CDR3 region has the DNA TGTGCCAGCAGCTTGGTGGTCTCTAGCGGGAGTGAGACCCAGTACTTC.

V is TRBV25-1 and J is TRBJ2-1; D call uncertain. The V end was cut by 5 bases, the J end by 6 bases, with 14 bases between. The germline V gene encodes CDR1 MGHDK and CDR2 SYGVNS. The CDR3 has 14 residues. CDR3 amino acids: CASSSRYVSNEQFF. CDR3 DNA sequence: TGTGCCAGCAGTTCGAGGTACGTGTCCAATGAGCAGTTCTTC.

The chain links TRBV9 to TRBJ2-3; no reliable D call. Looked up from germline, CDR1 is SGDLS and CDR2 is YYNGEE. Trimming removed 4 bases from V and 5 bases from J, with 5 bases in between. The CDR3 sequence is 11 residues long. This CDR3 is CASSTGDTQYF. DNA for the CDR3: TGTGCCAGCAGCACCGGAGATACGCAGTATTTT. The variable domain in full, completed from reference TRBV9 and TRBJ2-3, reads DSGVTQTPKHLITATGQRVTLRCSPRSGDLSVYWYQQSLDQGLQFLIQYYNGEERAKGNILERFSAQQFPDLHSELNLSSLELGDSALYFCASSTGDTQYFGPGTRLTVL.

The chain uses TRBV6-4 and TRBJ2-6, with D possibly TRBD1 on 6 matching bases. The CDR3 contains 18 residues. Germline CDR1 is MRHNA and CDR2 is SNTAGT. V shed 0 bases and J shed 0 bases, with 12 bases lying between them. CDR3 nucleotide sequence: TGTGCCAGCAGTGACTCGGGACACTCTACCTCTGGGGCCAACGTCCTGACTTTC. This translates into CASSDSGHSTSGANVLTF.

This chain joins TRBV13 and TRBJ2-3; 11 bases agree with TRBD1. Per the germline V gene, CDR1 is PRHDT and CDR2 is FYEKMQ (reference sequence). After removal of 4 bases from V and 2 bases from J, the junction contained 5 bases not matched to a gene. The CDR3 spans 16 residues. The CDR3 DNA sequence: TGTGCCAGCAGCTCCCTGGGACAGGGGGTCACAGATACGCAGTATTTT. Amino acid sequence: CASSSLGQGVTDTQYF.

This chain connects TRBV2 to TRBJ1-1; D unclear. This CDR3 has 12 residues. V dropped 7 bases and J dropped 7 bases, with 13 bases sitting between them. Germline lookup yields CDR1 SNHLY and CDR2 FYNNEI. The CDR3 loop reads CASTLITGEAFF. The CDR3 coding sequence is TGTGCCAGCACCCTAATCACGGGTGAAGCTTTCTTT.

The chain employs TRBV5-4 and TRBJ1-6; D gene unclear. This CDR3 comprises 14 residues. V was trimmed by 4 bases and J by 7 bases, leaving 12 bases between them. In germline, CDR1 is SGHNT, CDR2 YYREEE (reference sequence). The CDR3 is CASSPAPGNSPLHF. As DNA, the CDR3 is TGTGCCAGCAGCCCTGCTCCGGGGAATTCACCCCTCCACTTT.

The rearrangement links TRBV5-8 to TRBJ1-5; tentatively, D is TRBD1 (6 bases). From germline, CDR1 is SGHTS and CDR2 YDEGEE. Trimming shortened V by 2 bases and J by 5 bases, and 11 bases separated the two germline ends. The CDR3 is 14 amino acids. Written as DNA, the CDR3 is TGTGCCAGCAGCTTCCGCTCAGGGGATCAGCCCCAGCATTTT. Its translation: CASSFRSGDQPQHF.

The V and J genes are TRBV7-9 and TRBJ2-1; TRBD2 aligns across 9 bases. CDR3 size: 15 residues. Per the germline V gene, CDR1 is SEHNR and CDR2 is FQNEAQ (reference sequence). Trimming cost V 5 bases and J 5 bases; bases outside gene matches: 7. CDR3 residues: CASSQRSSGDNEQFF. The CDR3 coding sequence is TGTGCCAGCAGCCAAAGGTCTAGCGGGGACAATGAGCAGTTCTTC.

The CDR3 DNA reads as TGCAGCGCCTCGGGAGGCCCTGCCACAGATACGCAGTATTTT. Its translation: CSASGGPATDTQYF. The chain employs TRBV29-1 and TRBJ2-3; 7 bases align to TRBD2. Germline-derived CDR1 and CDR2 are SQVTM and ANQGSEA. Unmatched junction bases numbered 9, after V lost 7 bases and J lost 2 bases. CDR3 length: 14 amino acids.

This rearrangement joins TRBV10-3 to TRBJ2-2; D possibly corresponds to TRBD2 (7 bases). Germline V gene lookup returns CDR1 ENHRY and CDR2 SYGVKD. The CDR3 has 13 amino acids. Between the trimmed V and J ends, which lost 3 bases and 6 bases, there was a span of 8 bases. DNA of the CDR3: TGTGCCATCAGTGAAGGGGGGGCCGGGGAGCTGTTTTTT. Translation gives CAISEGGAGELFF.

In its sample, this clone ranks as medium-sized. This chain uses TRBV6-1 with TRBJ2-3; D gene uncertain. Trimming stripped 1 base from V and 1 base from J, with 6 bases between. CDR3 length: 14 amino acids. Per the germline V gene, CDR1 is MNHNS and CDR2 is SASEGT. The chain's CDR3 is CASSEGDRTDTQYF. CDR3 DNA: TGTGCCAGCAGTGAAGGAGATCGCACAGATACGCAGTATTTT.

V gene TRBV6-5 combines with J gene TRBJ2-5; tentative D call: TRBD2 (6 bases). The CDR3 extends over 13 amino acids. Germline V gene lookup returns CDR1 MNHEY and CDR2 SVGAGI. Trimming took off 7 bases at V and 5 bases at J, with 14 bases between the two ends. The DNA for the CDR3 is TGTGCCAGCACCCCGGCCGGGACTGAGACCCAGTACTTC. Translation gives CASTPAGTETQYF.

This chain links TRBV4-2 with TRBJ1-5, with 7 bases matching TRBD1. From germline, CDR1 is LGHNA and CDR2 YNFKEQ. V shed 3 bases, J shed 12 bases, and the junction held 8 bases outside the gene matches. This CDR3 has 13 residues. The CDR3, as DNA: TGTGCCAGCAGCCAGGACAGGCAGTTGAGCCAGCATTTT. The encoded protein is CASSQDRQLSQHF.

This chain joins TRBV6-5 and TRBJ1-5; 7 bases match TRBD1. There are 14 residues in the CDR3. Unmatched junction bases numbered 5, after V lost 0 bases and J lost 9 bases. Germline CDR1 MNHEY, CDR2 SVGAGI. The DNA for the CDR3 is TGTGCCAGCAGTTACTCGCGACAGGGAGGGCCCCAGCATTTT. Protein product: CASSYSRQGGPQHF.

The CDR3 DNA sequence: TGTGCCAGCAGTCAATTAGACAGGGGGCCCACTGAAGCTTTCTTT. Encoded protein: CASSQLDRGPTEAFF. The rearrangement uses TRBV6-1 and TRBJ1-1; 10 bases align to TRBD1. V was pared by 5 bases and J by 4 bases, with 7 bases of the junction left unmatched. CDR1 and CDR2 (germline): MNHNS, SASEGT. There are 15 residues in the CDR3.

This clone was seen a handful of times. This chain connects TRBV2 to TRBJ1-2, with 7 nucleotides matching TRBD1. Germline V lookup: CDR1 SNHLY, CDR2 FYNNEI. Germline trimming cut 4 bases from V and 7 bases from J; bases unmatched to any gene: 6. The length of the CDR3 is 13 residues. CDR3: CASSGVYRGGYTF. The CDR3 DNA is TGTGCCAGCAGTGGAGTATACAGGGGTGGCTACACCTTC.

The chain couples TRBV10-1 to TRBJ1-1; perhaps TRBD1 as D (5 bases). The V end lost 6 bases, the J end lost 4 bases, and 9 bases lay between the germline ends. The germline gives CDR1 WNHNN, CDR2 SYGVQD (reference sequence). The CDR3 is 12 amino acids. CDR3 amino acids: CASRGTGTEAFF. In DNA, the CDR3 is TGCGCCAGCAGAGGGACTGGCACTGAAGCTTTCTTT.

This CDR3 is CASSFSGRQPQHF. The CDR3 DNA is TGTGCCAGCAGCTTTAGCGGACGGCAGCCCCAGCATTTT. The chain links TRBV5-4 to TRBJ1-5; D remains unclear. The CDR3 consists of 13 residues. V was trimmed by 2 bases and J by 7 bases, leaving 10 bases between them. CDR1 is SGHNT and CDR2 is YYREEE in the germline V gene (reference sequence).

The chain joins TRBV4-1 to TRBJ2-6; 7 bases align to TRBD1. V dropped 0 bases and J dropped 1; count of bases not matched to a gene: 9. Germline loops: CDR1 MGHRA, CDR2 YSYEKL. The CDR3 covers 19 residues. The CDR3 DNA reads as TGCGCCAGCAGCCAAGACGAGAGGGGGCCTCCATCTGGGGCCAACGTCCTGACTTTC. Translating it yields CASSQDERGPPSGANVLTF.

Worth noting for this clone: One end of the junction varies from germline; a read error may be responsible. The chain couples TRBV30 to TRBJ1-1; unclear D gene. This CDR3 contains 14 residues. Germline CDR1 and CDR2: GTSNPN and SVGIG (reference sequence). The CDR3 is CAWSKTTGWTGAFF. CDR3 in DNA: TGTGCCTGGAGTAAAACCACGGGGTGGACTGGAGCTTTCTTT.

J is TRBJ2-6 and V is TRBV4-1, with D unclear. This CDR3 spans 16 amino acids. Germline lookup yields CDR1 MGHRA and CDR2 YSYEKL. Between the trimmed V and J ends, which lost 2 bases and 4 bases, there was a span of 12 bases. The CDR3 region has the DNA TGCGCCAGCAGCCAACTCGCTCTGGCCGGGGCCAACGTCCTGACTTTC. Translation: CASSQLALAGANVLTF.